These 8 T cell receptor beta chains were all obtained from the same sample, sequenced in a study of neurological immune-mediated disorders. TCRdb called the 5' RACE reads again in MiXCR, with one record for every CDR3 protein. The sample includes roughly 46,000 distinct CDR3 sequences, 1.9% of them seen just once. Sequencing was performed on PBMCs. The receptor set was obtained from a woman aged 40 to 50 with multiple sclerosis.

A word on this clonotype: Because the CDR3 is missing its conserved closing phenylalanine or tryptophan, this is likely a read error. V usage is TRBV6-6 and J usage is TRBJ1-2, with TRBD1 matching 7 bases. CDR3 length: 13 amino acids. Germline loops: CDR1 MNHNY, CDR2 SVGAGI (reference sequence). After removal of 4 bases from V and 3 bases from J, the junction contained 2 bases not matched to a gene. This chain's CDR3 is CASSWDRDYGYTI. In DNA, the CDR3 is TGTGCCAGCAGTTGGGACAGAGACTATGGCTACACCATC.

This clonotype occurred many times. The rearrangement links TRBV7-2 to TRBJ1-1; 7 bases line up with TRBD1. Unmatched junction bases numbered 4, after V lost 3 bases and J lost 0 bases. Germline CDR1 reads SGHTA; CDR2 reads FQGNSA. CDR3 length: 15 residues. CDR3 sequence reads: CASSFRTGVNTEAFF. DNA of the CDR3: TGTGCCAGCAGCTTTCGGACAGGCGTGAACACTGAAGCTTTCTTT.

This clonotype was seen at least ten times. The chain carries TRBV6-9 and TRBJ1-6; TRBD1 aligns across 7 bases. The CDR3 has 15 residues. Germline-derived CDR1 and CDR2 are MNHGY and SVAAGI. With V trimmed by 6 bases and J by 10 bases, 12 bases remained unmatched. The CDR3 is CASSPSDREESPLHF. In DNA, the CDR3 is TGTGCCAGCAGCCCAAGTGACAGGGAAGAATCACCCCTCCACTTT.

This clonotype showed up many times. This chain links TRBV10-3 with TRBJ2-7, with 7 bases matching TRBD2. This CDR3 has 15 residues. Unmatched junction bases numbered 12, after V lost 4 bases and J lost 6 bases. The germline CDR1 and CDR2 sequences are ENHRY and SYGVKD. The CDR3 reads CAISGVGTKVSEQYF. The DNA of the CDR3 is TGTGCCATCAGTGGGGTGGGGACTAAGGTTTCCGAGCAGTACTTC.

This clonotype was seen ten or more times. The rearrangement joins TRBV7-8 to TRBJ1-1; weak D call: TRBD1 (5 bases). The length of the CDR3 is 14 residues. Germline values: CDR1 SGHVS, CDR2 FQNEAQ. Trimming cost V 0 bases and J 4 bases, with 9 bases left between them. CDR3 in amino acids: CASSLAGGSTEAFF. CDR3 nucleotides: TGTGCCAGCAGCTTAGCGGGGGGGAGCACTGAAGCTTTCTTT.

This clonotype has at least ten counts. DNA for the CDR3: TGCGCCAGCAGTGCGGGGATCGAGCAGTACTTC. Its translation is CASSAGIEQYF. The rearrangement links TRBV10-2 to TRBJ2-7, with D perhaps TRBD2 (5 bases). CDR3 length equals 11 residues. The V and J ends lost 4 bases and 6 bases respectively, with 7 bases between them. Germline loops: CDR1 WSHSY, CDR2 SAAADI.

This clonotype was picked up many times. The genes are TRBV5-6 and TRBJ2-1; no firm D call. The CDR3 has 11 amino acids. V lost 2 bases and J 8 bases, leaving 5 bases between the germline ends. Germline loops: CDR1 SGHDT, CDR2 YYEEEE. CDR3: CASSFDDEQFF. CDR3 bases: TGTGCCAGCAGCTTCGATGATGAGCAGTTCTTC.

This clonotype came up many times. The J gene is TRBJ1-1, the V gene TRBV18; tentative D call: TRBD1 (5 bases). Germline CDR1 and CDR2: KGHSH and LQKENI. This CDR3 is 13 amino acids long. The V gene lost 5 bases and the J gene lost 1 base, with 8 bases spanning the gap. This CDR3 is CASSDSRNTEAFF. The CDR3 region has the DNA TGTGCCAGCTCAGACAGCCGGAACACTGAAGCTTTCTTT.